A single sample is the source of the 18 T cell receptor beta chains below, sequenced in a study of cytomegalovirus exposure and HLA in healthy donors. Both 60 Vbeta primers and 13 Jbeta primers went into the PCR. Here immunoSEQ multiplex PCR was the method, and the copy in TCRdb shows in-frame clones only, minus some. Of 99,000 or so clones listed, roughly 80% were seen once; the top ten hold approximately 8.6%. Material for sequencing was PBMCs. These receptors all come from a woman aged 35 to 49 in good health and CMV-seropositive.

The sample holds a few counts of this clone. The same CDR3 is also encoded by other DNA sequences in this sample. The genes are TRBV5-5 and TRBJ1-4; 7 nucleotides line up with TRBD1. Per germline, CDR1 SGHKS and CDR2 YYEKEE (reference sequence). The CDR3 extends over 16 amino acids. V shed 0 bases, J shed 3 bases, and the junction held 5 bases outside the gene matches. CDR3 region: CASSLAPDRSNEKLFF. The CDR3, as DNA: TGTGCCAGCAGCTTGGCCCCGGACAGGTCTAATGAAAAACTGTTTTTT.

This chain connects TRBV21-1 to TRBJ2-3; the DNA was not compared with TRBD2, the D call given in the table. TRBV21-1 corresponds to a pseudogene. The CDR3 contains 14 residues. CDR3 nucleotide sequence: TGTGCCAGCAGCACGCATCCGGGAGAAGATACGCAGTATTTT. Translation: CASSTHPGEDTQYF.

CDR3 coding DNA: TGTGCCATCAGTGAGTCGTCCGGGACAGGAATCACAGATACGCAGTATTTT. This codes for CAISESSGTGITDTQYF. The chain links TRBV10-3 to TRBJ2-3, with 8 bases identical to TRBD1. This CDR3 is 17 amino acids long. Per germline, CDR1 ENHRY and CDR2 SYGVKD. Losses at the gene ends were 0 bases for V and 2 bases for J; bases not matched to a gene: 7.

The CDR3 DNA is TGTGCCAGCAGTTATATAACAGGGGCCCTCTTGAACACTGAAGCTTTCTTT. This encodes CASSYITGALLNTEAFF. V usage is TRBV28 and J usage is TRBJ1-1; 7 bases map to TRBD1. This CDR3 comprises 17 residues. Germline trimming cut 4 bases from V and 0 bases from J; bases unmatched to any gene: 11. From germline, CDR1 is MDHEN and CDR2 SYDVKM. Using reference TRBV28 and TRBJ1-1 for the parts outside the CDR3, the full variable domain is DVKVTQSSRYLVKRTGEKVFLECVQDMDHENMFWYRQDPGLGLRLIYFSYDVKMKEKGDIPEGYSVSREKKERFSLILESASTNQTSMYLCASSYITGALLNTEAFFGQGTRLTVV.

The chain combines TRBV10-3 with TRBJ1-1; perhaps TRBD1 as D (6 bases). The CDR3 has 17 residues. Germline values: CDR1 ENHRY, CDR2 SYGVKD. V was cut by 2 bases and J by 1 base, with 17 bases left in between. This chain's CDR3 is CAISEEGGRAKNTEAFF. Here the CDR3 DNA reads TGTGCCATCAGTGAGGAGGGGGGGAGGGCGAAGAACACTGAAGCTTTCTTT.

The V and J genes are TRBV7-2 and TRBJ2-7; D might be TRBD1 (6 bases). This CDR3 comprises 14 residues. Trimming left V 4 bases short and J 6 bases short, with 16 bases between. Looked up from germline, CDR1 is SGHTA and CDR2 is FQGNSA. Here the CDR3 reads CASSWVFTGLEQYF. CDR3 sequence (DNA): TGTGCCAGCAGCTGGGTGTTCACAGGGCTCGAGCAGTACTTC.

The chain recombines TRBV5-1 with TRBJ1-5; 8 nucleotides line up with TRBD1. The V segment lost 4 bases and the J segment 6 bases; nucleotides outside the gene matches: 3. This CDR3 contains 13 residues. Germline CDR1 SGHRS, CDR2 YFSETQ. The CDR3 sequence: CASSTDRAQPQHF. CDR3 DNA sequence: TGCGCCAGCAGCACGGACAGGGCTCAGCCCCAGCATTTT. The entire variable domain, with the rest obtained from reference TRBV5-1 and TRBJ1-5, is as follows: KAGVTQTPRYLIKTRGQQVTLSCSPISGHRSVSWYQQTPGQGLQFLFEYFSETQRNKGNFPGRFSGRQFSNSRSEMNVSTLELGDSALYLCASSTDRAQPQHFGDGTRLSIL.

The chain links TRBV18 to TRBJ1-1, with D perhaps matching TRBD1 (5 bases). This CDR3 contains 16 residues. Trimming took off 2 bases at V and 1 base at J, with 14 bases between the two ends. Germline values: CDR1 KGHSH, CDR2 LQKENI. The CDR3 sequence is CASSPIVSTANTEAFF. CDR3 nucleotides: TGTGCCAGCTCACCAATAGTCTCGACAGCGAACACTGAAGCTTTCTTT. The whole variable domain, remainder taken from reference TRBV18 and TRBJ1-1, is NAGVMQNPRHLVRRRGQEARLRCSPMKGHSHVYWYRQLPEEGLKFMVYLQKENIIDESGMPKERFSAEFPKEGPSILRIQQVVRGDSAAYFCASSPIVSTANTEAFFGQGTRLTVV.

CDR3 sequence: CASSVTGGLSYEQYF. The CDR3 nucleotides read TGTGCCAGCAGCGTAACCGGGGGACTCTCCTACGAGCAGTACTTC. The chain uses TRBV9 and TRBJ2-7, with TRBD2 as a possible D gene (6 bases). CDR1 SGDLS and CDR2 YYNGEE come from the germline V gene. CDR3 length: 15 amino acids. V lost 1 base and J 0 bases, leaving 11 bases between the germline ends.

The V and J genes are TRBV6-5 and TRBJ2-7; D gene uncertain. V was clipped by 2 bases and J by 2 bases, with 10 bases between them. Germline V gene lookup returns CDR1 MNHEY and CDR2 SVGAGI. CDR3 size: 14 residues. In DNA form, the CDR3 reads TGTGCCAGCAGTTACAACCAGGCAGCCTACGAGCAGTACTTC. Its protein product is CASSYNQAAYEQYF.

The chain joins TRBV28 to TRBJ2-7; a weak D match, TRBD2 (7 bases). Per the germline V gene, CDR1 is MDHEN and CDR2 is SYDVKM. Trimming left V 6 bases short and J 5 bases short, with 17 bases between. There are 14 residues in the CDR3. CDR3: CASSPGGGGHEQYF. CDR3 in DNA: TGTGCCAGCAGCCCCGGAGGGGGAGGGCACGAGCAGTACTTC.

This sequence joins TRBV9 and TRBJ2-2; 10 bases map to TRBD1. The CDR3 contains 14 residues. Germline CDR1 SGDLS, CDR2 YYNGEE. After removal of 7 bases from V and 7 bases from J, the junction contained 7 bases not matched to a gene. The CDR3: CASSTGGAIGELFF. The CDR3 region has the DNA TGTGCCAGCTCGACAGGGGGCGCGATCGGGGAGCTGTTTTTT.

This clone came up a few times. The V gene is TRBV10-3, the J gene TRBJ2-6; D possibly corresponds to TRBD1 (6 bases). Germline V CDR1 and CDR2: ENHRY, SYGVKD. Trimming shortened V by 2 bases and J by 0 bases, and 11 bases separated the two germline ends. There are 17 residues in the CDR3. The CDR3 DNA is TGTGCCATCAGTGAGAAGGGGGTGAGCTCTGGGGCCAACGTCCTGACTTTC. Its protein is CAISEKGVSSGANVLTF.

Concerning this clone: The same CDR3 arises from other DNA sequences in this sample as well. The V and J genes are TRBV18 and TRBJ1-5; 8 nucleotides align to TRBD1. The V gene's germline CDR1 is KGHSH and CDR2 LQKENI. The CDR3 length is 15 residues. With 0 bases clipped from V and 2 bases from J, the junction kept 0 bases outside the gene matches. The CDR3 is CASSPPGQGNQPQHF. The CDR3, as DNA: TGTGCCAGCTCACCACCGGGACAGGGCAATCAGCCCCAGCATTTT.

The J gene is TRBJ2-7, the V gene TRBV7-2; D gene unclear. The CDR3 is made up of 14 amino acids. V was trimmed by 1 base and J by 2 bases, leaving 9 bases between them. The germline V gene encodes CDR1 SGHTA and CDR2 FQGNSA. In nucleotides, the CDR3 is TGTGCCAGCAGCTTAGACGGTTTCACCTACGAGCAGTACTTC. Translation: CASSLDGFTYEQYF.

The CDR3 bases are TGCGCCAGCAGCAAACCGCGCGCGGGGGAGACGGATACGCAGTATTTT. It is translated as CASSKPRAGETDTQYF. The chain couples TRBV5-1 to TRBJ2-3; TRBD2 aligns across 7 bases. With V trimmed by 4 bases and J by 6 bases, 14 bases remained unmatched. Germline CDR1 is SGHRS and CDR2 is YFSETQ. CDR3 length equals 16 residues.

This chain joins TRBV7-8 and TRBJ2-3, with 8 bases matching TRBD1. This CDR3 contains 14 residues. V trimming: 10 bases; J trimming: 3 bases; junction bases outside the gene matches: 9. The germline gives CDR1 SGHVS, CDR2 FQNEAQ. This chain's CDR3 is CATKDREVTDTQYF. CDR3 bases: TGTGCCACCAAGGACAGGGAAGTTACAGATACGCAGTATTTT.

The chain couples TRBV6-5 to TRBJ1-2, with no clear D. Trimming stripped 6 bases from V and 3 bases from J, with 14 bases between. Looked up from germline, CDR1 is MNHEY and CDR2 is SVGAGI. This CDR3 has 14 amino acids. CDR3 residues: CASSRPGSYYGYTF. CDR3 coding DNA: TGTGCCAGCAGCCGACCCGGGAGCTACTATGGCTACACCTTC.